This T cell receptor beta chain was sequenced in a study of T cells in Graves' hyperthyroidism and ophthalmopathy (dated by TCRdb to the late 2010s). With regard to the full study: Peripheral blood samples were taken at initial diagnosis, before any treatment was given. The 90 or so discovery patients were randomly split 7:3 into training and test sets. According to the paper, TCR Vbeta CDR3 sequencing was carried out on some 130 peripheral blood samples, which came from fewer than 50 ophthalmopathy, approximately 78 hyperthyroidism and some 17 progressor patients. Following sampling, methimazole starting at 30 mg daily was given to hyperthyroidism patients, and high-dose intravenous methylprednisolone was given to ophthalmopathy patients. The study also compared thyroid tissue and blood T-cell repertoires from a handful of Graves' hyperthyroidism patients. TCR V-J signatures able to tell the groups apart were searched for in a discovery cohort of some 97 patients, of whom about 40 had Graves' ophthalmopathy and 55 to 65 had stable Graves' hyperthyroidism. Whether ophthalmopathy could be predicted prospectively was tested in an independent validation cohort made up of roughly 20 hyperthyroidism patients plus 17 patients who later progressed to ophthalmopathy. What the research found in general, with its limitations: Ophthalmopathy was separated from stable hyperthyroidism by a 13 V-J signature model, with approximately 89% sensitivity and about 81% specificity obtained in cross-validation and 80%/75% obtained in testing. Sample size was not statistically predetermined, and blinding of investigators to group allocation was not performed. Most expanded thyroid clonotypes (frequency above 0.001) were also found in blood, which suggests that blood repertoires may mirror thyroid immune responses. In validation, progression to ophthalmopathy was predicted by the model with 55% to 71% sensitivity and around 76% specificity, a median of about 6 months before onset.

Only a few counts were recorded for this clonotype. Its binding antigen is unknown. Base quality data are lacking; no much larger clone is found one base away. Ophthalmopathy patients had moderately to severely active disease, Clinical Activity Score of at least 3, NOSPECS grade of at least 4, and duration under 3 months. The study excluded patients with uncontrolled infections, other autoimmune diseases, pregnancy or lactation. Diagnoses were based on clinical symptoms, serum thyroxine and TRAb, thyroid ultrasound and orbital computed tomography. Ficoll-Paque density gradient centrifugation was used to isolate PBMCs from around 10 ml of fresh peripheral blood. Trizol reagent was used to extract total RNA, and RNA quality was then checked on an Agilent 2100 Bioanalyzer. Relative to germline, V is 8 bases shorter and J is 4 bases shorter, with 13 bases between their ends. Reading from cysteine to phenylalanine, the CDR3 counts 12 amino acids. The retained sequence is limited to the CDR3, 36 bases, with the frame set at the first base. From a lookup of the germline V gene, CDR1 and CDR2 are SQVTM and ANQGSEA.

TCR beta CDR3 regions were amplified from RNA transcripts. For the first round of RT-PCR on the TCR CDR3, the HTBI primer set was used together with the Qiagen OneStep RT-PCR kit. A second multiplex PCR round built the libraries, followed by size selection and purification. Libraries were sequenced paired-end with 100 bp reads on an Illumina HiSeq2000. The original methods were these. Raw data were processed with SOAPnuke, discarding reads with adapters, uncalled bases, mean Phred below 15, or no exact constant-primer or identifier match. High-quality paired reads were merged using COPE v1.2.5, and each unique nucleotide sequence was defined as a clonotype. MiTCR v1.1 was used to align the clonotypes against IMGT TRBV, TRBD and TRBJ reference segments. The analysis was restricted to V-J combinations with a frequency above 0.0001, which together covered over 99% of the repertoires. The TCS score was defined as the ratio of F50 (clonal expansion) to E x V (chaos), calculated using BLOSUM62-based TCRdist between CDR3 peptides within each V-J. Welch's t-statistics and random forest reduced 500 to 550 V-J features to under 15, which were used in a naive Bayes classifier (R e1071). TCRdb redid the processing of the public reads, applying fastp at Q25 and MiXCR, and retained in-frame beta chains. When rows share a CDR3 protein, they turn into one entry using the most common DNA and genes. It is TCRdb's table, rather than the study itself, that gives the V and J calls and clone size. The sample profile shows about half a million distinct CDR3 sequences; just under 20% of them were found once. Roughly 47% of the sample is in the top ten clones.

Material: blood. The TCR comes from a man aged 35-49 years with Graves' ophthalmopathy. This sequence uses TRBV29-1 and TRBJ2-3; the D region may be TRBD1 or TRBD2, each matching 6 bases equally. The DNA sequence reads TGCAGCCCCGGGGGCACGGCAGATACGCAGTATTTT. Its amino acids are CSPGGTADTQYF.